One sample yielded the 18 T cell receptor beta chains listed below, sequenced in a study of blood T cell repertoires in COVID-19. The method was immunoSEQ multiplex PCR; TCRdb's version includes in-frame clones alone and lacks a portion of them. Of 70,000 to 100,000 clones detected, over 65% appear once; the ten largest clones hold 12%. The specimen was peripheral blood. The receptors here all came from a human donor in a cohort sampled during active COVID-19.

This sequence joins TRBV2 and TRBJ2-7; a possible D gene is TRBD1 (5 bases). CDR3 length equals 15 residues. Trimming stripped 3 bases from V and 7 bases from J, with 19 bases between. Germline values: CDR1 SNHLY, CDR2 FYNNEI. The CDR3 protein is CASSEGRRPIEEQYF. DNA of the CDR3: TGTGCCAGCAGTGAGGGGCGGAGACCCATTGAGGAGCAGTACTTC.

J is TRBJ2-1 and V is TRBV28; 10 bases are a match to TRBD2. Germline CDR1 MDHEN, CDR2 SYDVKM. The CDR3 has 19 amino acids. V was pared by 7 bases and J by 5 bases, with 20 bases of the junction left unmatched. The CDR3 nucleotides are TGTGCCAGCACACCTGTGAGGGGGAAAAAGCGGGAGGGGAACAATGAGCAGTTCTTC. Protein: CASTPVRGKKREGNNEQFF.

This chain's CDR3 is CASSLVEGFNQPQHF. The CDR3 DNA sequence: TGTGCCAGCAGCCTGGTGGAGGGGTTCAATCAGCCCCAGCATTTT. The rearrangement uses TRBV7-8 and TRBJ1-5, with a tentative D call TRBD1 (5 bases). CDR1 and CDR2 (germline): SGHVS, FQNEAQ. This CDR3 comprises 15 residues. V was cut by 5 bases and J by 3 bases, with 14 bases left in between.

V gene TRBV18 combines with J gene TRBJ1-1; tentative D call: TRBD1 (5 bases). V dropped 5 bases and J dropped 10 bases, with 17 bases sitting between them. This CDR3 has 13 amino acids. From germline, CDR1 is KGHSH and CDR2 LQKENI. The CDR3 DNA reads TGTGCCAGCTCATTGGGACGTACGGGAGTAGCTTTCTTT. It yields the protein CASSLGRTGVAFF.

The chain combines TRBV15 with TRBJ2-3; possibly TRBD1 for D (5 bases). Germline values: CDR1 LNHNV, CDR2 YYDKDF (reference sequence). The CDR3 has 14 amino acids. Trimming cost V 7 bases and J 2 bases, with 13 bases left between them. The CDR3 bases are TGTGCCACCAAGGTTAGGGGCCCCACAGATACGCAGTATTTT. Its translation is CATKVRGPTDTQYF.

This chain joins TRBV20-1 and TRBJ1-2; 11 bases agree with TRBD1. The V segment lost 3 bases and the J segment 5 bases; nucleotides outside the gene matches: 8. Germline V gives CDR1 DFQATT, CDR2 SNEGSKA (reference sequence). The CDR3 contains 15 residues. CDR3 amino acids: CSASATGTGGYGYTF. CDR3 bases: TGCAGTGCTAGTGCAACCGGGACAGGGGGTTATGGCTACACCTTC.

This chain connects TRBV2 to TRBJ1-2; 10 bases match TRBD1. The trim removed 7 bases at V and 2 bases at J, leaving 10 bases unmatched. Germline V lookup: CDR1 SNHLY, CDR2 FYNNEI. This CDR3 region has 16 residues. The CDR3 spells CASTSRQGAVNYGYTF. In DNA, the CDR3 is TGTGCCAGCACCTCTAGACAGGGGGCCGTGAACTATGGCTACACCTTC. The entire variable domain, with the rest obtained from reference TRBV2 and TRBJ1-2, is as follows: EPEVTQTPSHQVTQMGQEVILRCVPISNHLYFYWYRQILGQKVEFLVSFYNNEISEKSEIFDDQFSVERPDGSNFTLKIRSTKLEDSAMYFCASTSRQGAVNYGYTFGSGTRLTVV.

The chain joins TRBV5-1 to TRBJ1-2, with D hard to call. CDR1 is SGHRS, CDR2 YFSETQ, per germline. Trimming took off 2 bases at V and 8 bases at J, with 13 bases between the two ends. The CDR3 sequence is 13 residues long. The CDR3 loop is CASSFSESGGYTF. Written as DNA, the CDR3 is TGCGCCAGCAGCTTTTCCGAATCGGGAGGCTACACCTTC. The full variable domain, with the rest looked up from reference TRBV5-1 and TRBJ1-2, is KAGVTQTPRYLIKTRGQQVTLSCSPISGHRSVSWYQQTPGQGLQFLFEYFSETQRNKGNFPGRFSGRQFSNSRSEMNVSTLELGDSALYLCASSFSESGGYTFGSGTRLTVV.

This clone was detected only a few times. The chain joins TRBV18 to TRBJ1-6, with D tentatively TRBD1 (5 bases). Between the trimmed V and J ends, which lost 6 bases and 6 bases, there was a span of 9 bases. The CDR3 contains 13 residues. CDR1 is KGHSH, CDR2 LQKENI, per germline. The CDR3 here is CASSLDSNSPLHF. The DNA for the CDR3 is TGTGCCAGCTCCCTTGACAGTAATTCACCCCTCCACTTT.

The gene calls are TRBV6-1 and TRBJ2-6; D might be TRBD2 (6 bases). The CDR3 is 15 residues long. The germline CDR1 and CDR2 sequences are MNHNS and SASEGT. V was shortened by 2 bases and J by 4 bases, with 9 bases between the two germline ends. CDR3 coding DNA: TGTGCCAGCAGTGAAACGGGGGTAGGGGCCAACGTCCTGACTTTC. Amino acid sequence: CASSETGVGANVLTF.

For this clone: A read error may account for a junction end that differs from germline. The chain joins TRBV2 to TRBJ1-5; weak D call: TRBD1 (5 bases). CDR3 length: 14 residues. In germline, CDR1 is SNHLY, CDR2 FYNNEI. The CDR3: CASTKERGNQPQHF. CDR3 in DNA: TGTGCCAGCACCAAAGAAAGGGGCAACCAGCCCCAGCATTTT. Supplemented by reference TRBV2 and TRBJ1-5, the full variable domain reads EPEVTQTPSHQVTQMGQEVILRCVPISNHLYFYWYRQILGQKVEFLVSFYNNEISEKSEIFDDQFSVERPDGSNFTLKIRSTKLEDSAMYFCASTKERGNQPQHFGDGTRLSIL.

The chain recombines TRBV6-2 or TRBV6-3 with TRBJ2-3; 10 nucleotides agree with TRBD2. Germline V CDR1 and CDR2: MNHEY, SVGEGT. This CDR3 contains 16 residues. V trimming: 0 bases; J trimming: 0 bases; junction bases outside the gene matches: 0. The CDR3 loop reads CASSYSSGGSTDTQYF. The CDR3 DNA is TGTGCCAGCAGTTACTCTAGCGGGGGGAGCACAGATACGCAGTATTTT.

The chain combines TRBV28 with TRBJ2-2; TRBD1 is a possible D gene (5 bases). CDR3 length equals 15 residues. The germline V gene has CDR1 MDHEN and CDR2 SYDVKM. Trimming shortened V by 5 bases and J by 3 bases, and 13 bases separated the two germline ends. DNA of the CDR3: TGTGCCAGCAGTCCCCCCGCAGGGTACACCGGGGAGCTGTTTTTT. Amino acids: CASSPPAGYTGELFF.

The chain is built from TRBV12-3 or TRBV12-4 and TRBJ1-1; weak D call: TRBD1 (5 bases). The V end lost 6 bases, the J end lost 1 base, and 9 bases lay between the germline ends. The CDR3 has 13 amino acids. The CDR3 protein is CASRETGNTEAFF. The DNA for the CDR3 is TGTGCCAGCAGGGAAACAGGGAACACTGAAGCTTTCTTT.

V usage is TRBV18 and J usage is TRBJ2-1; the match to TRBD2 covers 9 bases. Germline loops: CDR1 KGHSH, CDR2 LQKENI. CDR3 length: 14 amino acids. V was pared by 6 bases and J by 5 bases, with 5 bases of the junction left unmatched. In DNA form, the CDR3 reads TGTGCCAGCTCCGCGGGAGGGTTCGACAATGAGCAGTTCTTC. Translation gives CASSAGGFDNEQFF.

V gene TRBV5-1 combines with J gene TRBJ1-1; D is ambiguous. Per germline, CDR1 SGHRS and CDR2 YFSETQ. V was trimmed by 4 bases and J by 1 base, leaving 5 bases between them. This CDR3 region has 12 residues. The DNA of the CDR3 is TGCGCCAGCAGCGAGGGGAACACTGAAGCTTTCTTT. Translation: CASSEGNTEAFF.

The rearrangement uses TRBV9 and TRBJ1-2, with TRBD1 as a possible D gene (5 bases). This CDR3 is 13 amino acids long. The V end was cut by 0 bases, the J end by 6 bases, with 9 bases between. Per the germline V gene, CDR1 is SGDLS and CDR2 is YYNGEE. This CDR3 reads CASSVDPGNGYTF. DNA of the CDR3: TGTGCCAGCAGCGTAGACCCAGGGAATGGCTACACCTTC.

This CDR3 reads CASSLLEQPQHF. In DNA form, the CDR3 reads TGTGCCAGCAGTTTATTAGAACAGCCCCAGCATTTT. V and J are TRBV28 and TRBJ1-5; D is unresolved. CDR3 size: 12 residues. Trimming stripped 1 base from V and 7 bases from J, with 5 bases between. The V gene's germline CDR1 is MDHEN and CDR2 SYDVKM.